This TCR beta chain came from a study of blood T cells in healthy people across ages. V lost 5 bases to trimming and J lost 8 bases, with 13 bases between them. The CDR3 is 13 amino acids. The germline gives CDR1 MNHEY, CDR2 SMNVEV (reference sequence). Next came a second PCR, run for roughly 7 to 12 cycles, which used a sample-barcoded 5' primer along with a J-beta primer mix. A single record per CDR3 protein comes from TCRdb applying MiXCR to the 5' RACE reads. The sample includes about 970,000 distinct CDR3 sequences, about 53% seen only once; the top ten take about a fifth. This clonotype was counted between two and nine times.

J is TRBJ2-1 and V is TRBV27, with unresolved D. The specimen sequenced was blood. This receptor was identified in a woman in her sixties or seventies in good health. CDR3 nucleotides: TGTGCCAGCAGTGGACGGGCCCGGGATGAGCAGTTCTTC. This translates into CASSGRARDEQFF.